The TCR beta chain under discussion was sequenced for a study of blood T cell repertoires in COVID-19. CDR3 length equals 15 residues. Per the germline V gene, CDR1 is MNHEY and CDR2 is SMNVEV (reference sequence). The V gene lost 6 bases and the J gene lost 2 bases, with 15 bases spanning the gap. Profiling relied on immunoSEQ multiplex PCR, and the TCRdb table lists in-frame clones only, not all of them. The sample consists of 350,000 to 400,000 clones, around 87% of them appearing once. Sequences were obtained from PBMCs or T cells enriched from blood (not recorded which). The sequence was collected from a middle-aged man in a cohort exposed to, infected with or recovered from COVID-19 (not recorded which). The V and J genes are TRBV27 and TRBJ2-3; D unclear. The CDR3 spells CASSRPETYTDTQYF. As DNA, the CDR3 is TGTGCCAGCAGCCGGCCGGAGACGTACACAGATACGCAGTATTTT.